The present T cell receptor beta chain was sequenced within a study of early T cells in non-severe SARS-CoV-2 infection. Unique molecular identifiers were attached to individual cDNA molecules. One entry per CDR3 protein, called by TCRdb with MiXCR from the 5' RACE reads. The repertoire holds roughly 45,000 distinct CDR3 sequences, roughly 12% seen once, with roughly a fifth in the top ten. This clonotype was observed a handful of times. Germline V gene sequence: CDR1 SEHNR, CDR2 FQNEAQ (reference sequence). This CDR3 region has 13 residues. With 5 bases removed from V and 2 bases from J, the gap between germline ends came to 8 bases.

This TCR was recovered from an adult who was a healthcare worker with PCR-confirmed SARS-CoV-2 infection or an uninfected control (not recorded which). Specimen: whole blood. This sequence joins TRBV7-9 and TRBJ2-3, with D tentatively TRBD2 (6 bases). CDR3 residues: CASSPGATDTQYF. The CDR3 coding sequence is TGTGCCAGCAGCCCGGGAGCCACAGATACGCAGTATTTT.